The 16 T cell receptor beta chains below all came from one sample that was sequenced in a study of regulatory T cells in long-lasting Graves disease. Through Arm-PCR of CDR3 regions and iRepertoire HTBI primers, TCR beta libraries were built. TCRdb itself ran the multiplex PCR reads through MiXCR, one entry per CDR3 protein. The table lists around 230,000 distinct CDR3 sequences, around 16% of them singletons. As for time point: newly diagnosed GD, antithyroid drugs for less than 3 months. Extracted PBMC RNA gave rise to the TCR library. Source: peripheral blood mononuclear cells (PBMCs), taken at new diagnosis, from a patient treated with antithyroid drugs. The receptors originated from a female donor with Graves disease.

This chain joins TRBV7-2 and TRBJ2-4, with 16 bases lining up with TRBD2. The CDR3 is 16 amino acids. V was pared by 5 bases and J by 7 bases, with 5 bases of the junction left unmatched. Germline CDR1 and CDR2: SGHTA and FQGNSA. The CDR3 coding sequence is TGTGCCAGCAGCGTGGGACTAGCGGGAGGGCCGAACATTCAGTACTTC. This sequence encodes CASSVGLAGGPNIQYF.

In regard to this clonotype: A read error is the likely source, as a far larger clone sits one nucleotide away. The gene calls are TRBV10-3 and TRBJ2-7; 10 positions agree with TRBD2. The CDR3 loop spans 14 amino acids. J was trimmed by 7 bases and V by 6 bases; bases with no gene match: 9. CDR1 is ENHRY and CDR2 is SYGVKD in the germline V gene. CDR3 in amino acids: CAISWTSGEGEQYF. CDR3 DNA: TGTGCCATCAGCTGGACTAGCGGAGAGGGTGAGCAGTACTTC.

This clonotype has ten or more counts. This chain connects TRBV2 to TRBJ2-4; the D call may be TRBD1 or TRBD2 (6 bases each). Trimming removed 1 base from V and 0 bases from J, with 16 bases in between. Germline V lookup: CDR1 SNHLY, CDR2 FYNNEI. The CDR3 is 18 amino acids. CDR3 sequence: CASSEGTAKGLAKNIQYF. The CDR3 DNA reads as TGTGCCAGCAGTGAAGGGACAGCCAAGGGACTAGCCAAAAACATTCAGTACTTC.

This clonotype showed up many times. The CDR3 sequence is CATSDIDEQFF. CDR3 DNA sequence: TGTGCCACCAGTGATATCGATGAGCAGTTCTTC. The rearrangement uses TRBV24-1 and TRBJ2-1; D gene ambiguous. The CDR3 runs to 11 residues. Trimming shortened V by 3 bases and J by 8 bases, and 4 bases separated the two germline ends. Per the germline V gene, CDR1 is KGHDR and CDR2 is SFDVKD.

Many counts were recorded for this clonotype. This chain links TRBV4-3 with TRBJ2-1; the match to TRBD2 covers 7 bases. The V and J ends lost 8 bases and 1 base, in that order; junction bases with no gene match: 8. Per the germline V gene, CDR1 is LGHNA and CDR2 is YSLEER. There are 15 residues in the CDR3. Here the CDR3 reads CASGDGGGSYNEQFF. For the CDR3, the DNA is TGCGCCAGCGGTGACGGCGGGGGATCCTACAATGAGCAGTTCTTC.

The chain combines TRBV29-1 with TRBJ2-3, with TRBD1 matching over 8 bases. CDR1 is SQVTM, CDR2 ANQGSEA, per germline. This CDR3 spans 13 amino acids. Trimming at V came to 8 bases and at J to 5 bases, leaving 9 bases not matched to a gene. Here the CDR3 DNA reads TGCAGCTTATCGGCAGGGGGCGTAGATACGCAGTATTTT. This sequence encodes CSLSAGGVDTQYF.

This clonotype was recorded many times. The chain joins TRBV7-2 to TRBJ2-2; 14 nucleotides agree with TRBD2. The CDR3 spans 17 residues. Looked up from germline, CDR1 is SGHTA and CDR2 is FQGNSA. Unmatched junction bases numbered 6, after V lost 5 bases and J lost 4 bases. CDR3 region: CASSPTGLAGATGELFF. For the CDR3, the DNA is TGTGCCAGCAGCCCTACGGGACTAGCGGGAGCCACCGGGGAGCTGTTTTTT.

This clonotype occurred many times. This chain joins TRBV18 and TRBJ2-1, with D possibly TRBD2 on 5 matching bases. Germline CDR1 KGHSH, CDR2 LQKENI. The CDR3 loop spans 12 amino acids. The V and J ends lost 6 bases and 7 bases respectively, with 10 bases between them. The CDR3 DNA reads as TGTGCCAGCTCGCCAGCGGCTAATGAGCAGTTCTTC. Protein product: CASSPAANEQFF. Combining the CDR3 with reference TRBV18 and TRBJ2-1 gives the whole variable domain NAGVMQNPRHLVRRRGQEARLRCSPMKGHSHVYWYRQLPEEGLKFMVYLQKENIIDESGMPKERFSAEFPKEGPSILRIQQVVRGDSAAYFCASSPAANEQFFGPGTRLTVL.

There are many counts of this clonotype. V and J are TRBV19 and TRBJ2-7, with 10 bases lining up with TRBD2. V was pared by 6 bases and J by 5 bases, with 10 bases of the junction left unmatched. Germline loops: CDR1 LNHDA, CDR2 SQIVND (reference sequence). The CDR3 is made up of 15 amino acids. The CDR3 is CASRGWLAGENEQYF. CDR3 coding DNA: TGTGCCAGTAGGGGCTGGCTAGCGGGAGAGAACGAGCAGTACTTC.

The table lists this clonotype with many counts. The chain combines TRBV10-2 with TRBJ2-7; D remains unclear. V was clipped by 2 bases and J by 1 base, with 12 bases between them. Germline CDR1 reads WSHSY; CDR2 reads SAAADI. The CDR3 loop spans 15 amino acids. CDR3 sequence (DNA): TGCGCCAGCAGTGAGCTAGATGGGCTGTCCTACGAGCAGTACTTC. The encoded protein is CASSELDGLSYEQYF.

This clonotype has a count of ten or more. This chain joins TRBV7-2 and TRBJ1-4, with 7 positions matching TRBD1. The V gene end was trimmed by 5 bases and the J gene end by 8 bases; junction bases not matched to a gene: 5. Per germline, CDR1 SGHTA and CDR2 FQGNSA. This CDR3 spans 13 amino acids. CDR3 sequence: CASSLGQAEKLFF. CDR3 bases: TGTGCCAGCAGCCTAGGACAGGCCGAAAAACTGTTTTTT.

This clonotype was observed many times. The genes are TRBV7-9 and TRBJ2-5; no clear D. CDR3 size: 14 residues. CDR1 SEHNR and CDR2 FQNEAQ come from the germline V gene (reference sequence). V lost 1 base and J 5 bases, leaving 11 bases between the germline ends. CDR3 nucleotide sequence: TGTGCCAGCAGCTTAGTGCCAGGAGCGGAGACCCAGTACTTC. It specifies CASSLVPGAETQYF. The full variable domain, completed using reference TRBV7-9 and TRBJ2-5, is DTGVSQNPRHKITKRGQNVTFRCDPISEHNRLYWYRQTLGQGPEFLTYFQNEAQLEKSRLLSDRFSAERPKGSFSTLEIQRTEQGDSAMYLCASSLVPGAETQYFGPGTRLLVL.

This clonotype was found many times. This chain joins TRBV9 and TRBJ1-4, with D perhaps TRBD1 (6 bases). This CDR3 has 15 residues. V lost 2 bases and J 2 bases, leaving 10 bases between the germline ends. Germline V lookup: CDR1 SGDLS, CDR2 YYNGEE. CDR3 sequence: CASSVSGVTNEKLFF. CDR3 nucleotide sequence: TGTGCCAGCAGCGTTTCAGGGGTCACTAATGAAAAACTGTTTTTT.

This clonotype counts as medium-sized. V and J are TRBV6-1 and TRBJ2-2, with 9 bases aligning to TRBD2. V was pared by 7 bases and J by 3 bases, with 3 bases of the junction left unmatched. The CDR3 sequence is 14 residues long. Germline assignment: CDR1 MNHNS and CDR2 SASEGT. The CDR3 coding sequence is TGTGCCAGCAAAAGACTAGCGGACACCGGGGAGCTGTTTTTT. This sequence encodes CASKRLADTGELFF.

This clonotype was found many times. This chain uses TRBV4-1 with TRBJ1-1; 7 bases are shared with TRBD1. The germline V gene has CDR1 MGHRA and CDR2 YSYEKL. This CDR3 comprises 15 residues. J lost 2 bases, V lost 0 bases, and 3 bases had no gene match. The CDR3 nucleotides read TGCGCCAGCAGCCAAGACAGGGGGACTAACACTGAAGCTTTCTTT. Translated: CASSQDRGTNTEAFF.

This clonotype was counted at least ten times. The chain employs TRBV20-1 and TRBJ2-1; 7 bases align to TRBD2. With 6 bases clipped from V and 4 bases from J, the junction kept 9 bases outside the gene matches. CDR1 and CDR2 (germline): DFQATT, SNEGSKA (reference sequence). This CDR3 has 14 amino acids. In nucleotides, the CDR3 is TGCAGTGCCCCTGGAGCGGGGAATTACAATGAGCAGTTCTTC. Translated, it gives CSAPGAGNYNEQFF.